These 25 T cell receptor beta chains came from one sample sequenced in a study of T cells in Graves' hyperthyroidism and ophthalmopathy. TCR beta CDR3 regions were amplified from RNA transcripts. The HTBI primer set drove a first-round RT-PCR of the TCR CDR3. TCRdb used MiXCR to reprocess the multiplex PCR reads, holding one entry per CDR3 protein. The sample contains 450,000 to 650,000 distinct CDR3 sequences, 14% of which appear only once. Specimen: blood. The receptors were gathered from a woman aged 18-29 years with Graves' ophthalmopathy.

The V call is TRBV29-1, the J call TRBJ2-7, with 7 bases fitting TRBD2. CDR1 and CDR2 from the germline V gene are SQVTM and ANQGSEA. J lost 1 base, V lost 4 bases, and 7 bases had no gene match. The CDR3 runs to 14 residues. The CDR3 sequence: CSVVRGDSSYEQYF. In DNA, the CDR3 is TGCAGCGTTGTCCGGGGGGACTCGTCCTACGAGCAGTACTTC.

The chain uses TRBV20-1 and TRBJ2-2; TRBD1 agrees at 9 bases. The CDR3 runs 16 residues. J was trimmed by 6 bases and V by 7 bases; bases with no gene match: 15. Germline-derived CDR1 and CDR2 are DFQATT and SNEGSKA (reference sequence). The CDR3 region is CSVSPGTGIVAGELFF. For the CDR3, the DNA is TGCAGTGTTTCGCCCGGGACAGGGATTGTAGCCGGGGAGCTGTTTTTT.

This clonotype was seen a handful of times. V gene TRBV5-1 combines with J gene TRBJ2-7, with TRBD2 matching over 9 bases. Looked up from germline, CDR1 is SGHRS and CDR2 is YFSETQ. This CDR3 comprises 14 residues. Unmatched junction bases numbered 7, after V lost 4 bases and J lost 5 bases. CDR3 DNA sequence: TGCGCCAGCAGCCCGGGACTAGCTTCGAACGAGCAGTACTTC. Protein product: CASSPGLASNEQYF.

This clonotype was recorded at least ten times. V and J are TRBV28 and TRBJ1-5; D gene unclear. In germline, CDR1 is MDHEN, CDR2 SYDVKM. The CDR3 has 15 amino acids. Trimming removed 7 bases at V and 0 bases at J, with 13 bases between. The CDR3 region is CASIQEAYSNQPQHF. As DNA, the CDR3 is TGTGCCAGCATCCAGGAAGCCTATAGCAATCAGCCCCAGCATTTT.

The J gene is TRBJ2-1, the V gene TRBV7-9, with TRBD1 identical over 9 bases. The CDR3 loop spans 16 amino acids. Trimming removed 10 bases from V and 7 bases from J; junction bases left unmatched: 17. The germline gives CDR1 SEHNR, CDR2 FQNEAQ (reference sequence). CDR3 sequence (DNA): TGTGCCATCAATGACCTTAAGGACAGGGGTGCGAATGAGCAGTTCTTC. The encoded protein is CAINDLKDRGANEQFF.

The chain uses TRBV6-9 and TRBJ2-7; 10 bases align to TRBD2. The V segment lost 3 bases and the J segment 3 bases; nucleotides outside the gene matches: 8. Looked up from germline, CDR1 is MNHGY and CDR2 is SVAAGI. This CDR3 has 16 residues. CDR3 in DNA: TGTGCCAGCAGTTACGTCGGGACTAGCGCTTACTACGAGCAGTACTTC. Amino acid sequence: CASSYVGTSAYYEQYF.

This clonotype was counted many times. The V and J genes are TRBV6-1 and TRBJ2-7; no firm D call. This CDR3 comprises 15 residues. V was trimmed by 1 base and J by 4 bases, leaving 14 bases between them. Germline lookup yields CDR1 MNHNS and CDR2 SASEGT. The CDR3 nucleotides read TGTGCCAGCAGTGAAGTAACTCGACACTCATACGAGCAGTACTTC. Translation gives CASSEVTRHSYEQYF.

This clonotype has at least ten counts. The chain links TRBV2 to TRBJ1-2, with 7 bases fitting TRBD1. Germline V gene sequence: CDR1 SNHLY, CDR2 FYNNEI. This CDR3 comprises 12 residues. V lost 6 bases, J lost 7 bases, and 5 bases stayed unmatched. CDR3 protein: CASRGTGVGYTF. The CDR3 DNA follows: TGTGCCAGCAGGGGAACAGGGGTTGGCTACACCTTC.

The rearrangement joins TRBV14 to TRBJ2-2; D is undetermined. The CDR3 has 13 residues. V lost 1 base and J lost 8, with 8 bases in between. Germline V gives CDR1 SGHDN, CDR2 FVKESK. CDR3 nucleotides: TGTGCCAGCAGCCAAGTTCTTAGGGGGGAGCTGTTTTTT. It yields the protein CASSQVLRGELFF.

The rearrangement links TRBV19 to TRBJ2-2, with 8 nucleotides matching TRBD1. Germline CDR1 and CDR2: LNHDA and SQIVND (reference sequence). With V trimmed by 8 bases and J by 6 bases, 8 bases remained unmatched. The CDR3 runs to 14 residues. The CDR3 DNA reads TGTGCCAGTGGGGAGACAGGGGTCCCCGGGGAGCTGTTTTTT. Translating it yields CASGETGVPGELFF.

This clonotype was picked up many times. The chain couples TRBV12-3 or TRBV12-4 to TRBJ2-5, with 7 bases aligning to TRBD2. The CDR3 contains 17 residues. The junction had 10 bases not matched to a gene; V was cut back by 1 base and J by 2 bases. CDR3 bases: TGTGCCAGCAGTTTAGTGGCCGGGGGAGGGTGGCAAGAGACCCAGTACTTC. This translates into CASSLVAGGGWQETQYF.

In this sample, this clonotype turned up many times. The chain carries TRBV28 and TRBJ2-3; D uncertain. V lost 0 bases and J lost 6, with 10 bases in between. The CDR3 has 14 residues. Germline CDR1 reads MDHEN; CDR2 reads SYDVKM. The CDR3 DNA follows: TGTGCCAGCAGTTTATGGGGCCCCCGGGATACGCAGTATTTT. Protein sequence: CASSLWGPRDTQYF.

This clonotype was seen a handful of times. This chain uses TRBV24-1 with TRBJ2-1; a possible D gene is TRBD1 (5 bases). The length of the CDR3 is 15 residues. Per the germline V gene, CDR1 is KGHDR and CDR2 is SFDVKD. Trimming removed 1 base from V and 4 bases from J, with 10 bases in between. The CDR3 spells CATSDFADTYNEQFF. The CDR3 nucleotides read TGTGCCACCAGTGATTTCGCGGACACGTACAATGAGCAGTTCTTC.

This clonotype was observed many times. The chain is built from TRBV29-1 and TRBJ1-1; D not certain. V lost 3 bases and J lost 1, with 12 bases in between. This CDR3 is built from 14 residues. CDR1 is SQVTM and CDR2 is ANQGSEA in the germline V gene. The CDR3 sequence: CSVDGRTENTEAFF. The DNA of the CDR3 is TGCAGCGTTGACGGTCGGACGGAGAACACTGAAGCTTTCTTT.

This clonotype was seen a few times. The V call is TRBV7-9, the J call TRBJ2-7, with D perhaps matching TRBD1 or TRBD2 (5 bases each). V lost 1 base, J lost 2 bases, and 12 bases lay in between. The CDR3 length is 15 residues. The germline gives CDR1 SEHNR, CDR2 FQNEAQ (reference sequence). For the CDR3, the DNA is TGTGCCAGCAGCTTAGGGGGGTCTTTTACCTACGAGCAGTACTTC. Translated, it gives CASSLGGSFTYEQYF.

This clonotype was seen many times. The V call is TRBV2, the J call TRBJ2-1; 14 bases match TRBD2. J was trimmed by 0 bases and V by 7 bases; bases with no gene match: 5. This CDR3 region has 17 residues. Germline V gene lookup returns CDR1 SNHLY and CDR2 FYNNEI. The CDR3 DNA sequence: TGTGCCAGCACGGGACTAGCGGGAGCCAGCTCCTACAATGAGCAGTTCTTC. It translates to CASTGLAGASSYNEQFF.

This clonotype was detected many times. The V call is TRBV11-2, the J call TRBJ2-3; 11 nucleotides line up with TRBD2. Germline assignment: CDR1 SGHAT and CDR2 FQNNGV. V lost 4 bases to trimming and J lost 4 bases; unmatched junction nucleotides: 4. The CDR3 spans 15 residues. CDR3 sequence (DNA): TGTGCCAGCAGCTCCATAGCGGGAGGGGCAGATACGCAGTATTTT. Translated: CASSSIAGGADTQYF.

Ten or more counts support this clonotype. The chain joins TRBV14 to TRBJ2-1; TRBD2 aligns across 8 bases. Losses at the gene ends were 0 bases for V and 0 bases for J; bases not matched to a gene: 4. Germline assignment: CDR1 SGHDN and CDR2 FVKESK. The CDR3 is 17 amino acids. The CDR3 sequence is CASSQDPSGSSYNEQFF. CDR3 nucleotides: TGTGCCAGCAGCCAAGACCCCAGCGGGAGCTCCTACAATGAGCAGTTCTTC.

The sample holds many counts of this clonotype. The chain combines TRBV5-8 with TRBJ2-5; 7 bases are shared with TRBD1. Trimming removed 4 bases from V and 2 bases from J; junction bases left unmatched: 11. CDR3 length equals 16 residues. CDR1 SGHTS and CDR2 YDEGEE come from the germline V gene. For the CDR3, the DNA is TGTGCCAGCAGCCTGGATATGACAGGGCGGCAAGAGACCCAGTACTTC. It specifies CASSLDMTGRQETQYF.

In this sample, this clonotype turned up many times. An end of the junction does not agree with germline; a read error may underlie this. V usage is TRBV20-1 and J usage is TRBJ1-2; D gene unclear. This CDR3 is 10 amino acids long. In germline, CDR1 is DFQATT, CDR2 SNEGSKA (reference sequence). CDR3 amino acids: CSARHGLFAF. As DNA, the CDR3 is TGCAGTGCTAGACACGGGCTATTCGCCTTC.

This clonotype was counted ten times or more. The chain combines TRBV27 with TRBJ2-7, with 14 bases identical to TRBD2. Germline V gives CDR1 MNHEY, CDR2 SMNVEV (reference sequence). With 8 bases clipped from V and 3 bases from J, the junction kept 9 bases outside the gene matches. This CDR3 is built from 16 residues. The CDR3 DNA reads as TGTGCCAGCTTCAGGACTAGCGGGAGGAGCAACTACGAGCAGTACTTC. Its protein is CASFRTSGRSNYEQYF.

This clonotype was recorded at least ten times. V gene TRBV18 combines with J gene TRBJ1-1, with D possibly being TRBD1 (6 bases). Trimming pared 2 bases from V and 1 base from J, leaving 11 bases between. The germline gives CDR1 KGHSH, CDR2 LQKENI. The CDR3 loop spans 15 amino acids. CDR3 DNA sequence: TGTGCCAGCTCACCAGCCAAGACAGGGAACACTGAAGCTTTCTTT. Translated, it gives CASSPAKTGNTEAFF.

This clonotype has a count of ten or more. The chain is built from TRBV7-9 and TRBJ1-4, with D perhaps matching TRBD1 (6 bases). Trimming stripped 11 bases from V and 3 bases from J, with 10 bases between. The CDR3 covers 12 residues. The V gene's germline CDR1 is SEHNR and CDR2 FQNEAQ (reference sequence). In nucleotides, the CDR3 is TGTGCCGTACAGGGATCTAATGAAAAACTGTTTTTT. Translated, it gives CAVQGSNEKLFF.

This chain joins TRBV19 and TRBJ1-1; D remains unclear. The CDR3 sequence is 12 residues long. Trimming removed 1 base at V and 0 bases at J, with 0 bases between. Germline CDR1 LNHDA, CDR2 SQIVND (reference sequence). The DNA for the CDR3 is TGTGCCAGTAGTATAGTGAACACTGAAGCTTTCTTT. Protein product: CASSIVNTEAFF.

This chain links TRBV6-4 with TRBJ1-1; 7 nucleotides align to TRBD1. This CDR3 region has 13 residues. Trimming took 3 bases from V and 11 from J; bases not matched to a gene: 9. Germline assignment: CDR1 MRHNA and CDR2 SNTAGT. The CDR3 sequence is CASSEEYQGEAFF. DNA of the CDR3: TGTGCCAGCAGTGAAGAGTATCAGGGGGAGGCTTTCTTT.